This T cell receptor (beta chain) originates from a study of blood T cell repertoires in COVID-19. Study at large: The United States, Italy and Spain provided the acute and convalescent COVID-19 samples. The analysed material was cDNA or gDNA that came from T cells, B-cell-depleted T cells, or PBMCs.

This CDR3 is 13 amino acids long. CDR1 and CDR2 (germline): MNHNS, SASEGT. The V and J ends lost 6 bases and 2 bases respectively, with 10 bases between them. Original methodology: Reference gene primer amplification in the assay estimated nucleated cell counts. Data came from immunoSEQ multiplex PCR; TCRdb stores just in-frame clones and leaves some out. V and J calls and clone size follow that table, whereas D and trimming were derived from the DNA. This table holds 150,000 or so clones, approximately 83% found once. V usage is TRBV6-1 and J usage is TRBJ1-2; maybe TRBD1 (6 bases). This receptor was taken from a woman between 55 and 75 years old with acute or convalescent COVID-19. Sequencing was done on a sample of peripheral blood. As DNA, the CDR3 is TGTGCCAGCAGGCCCCAGGGGAACTATGGCTACACCTTC. This sequence encodes CASRPQGNYGYTF.